The clone carrying this TCR beta chain has more than one count but fewer than ten. Antigen: not known. This entry comes from a study of T cells in Graves' hyperthyroidism and ophthalmopathy. Study results and limitations: Ophthalmopathy was told apart from stable hyperthyroidism by a 13 V-J model.

Amplified regions were TCR beta CDR3 sequences from RNA transcripts. The HTBI primer set drove a first-round RT-PCR of the TCR CDR3. In TCRdb, the multiplex PCR reads were re-called with MiXCR into one record per CDR3 protein. Found here are under 550,000 distinct CDR3 sequences, roughly 13% of them singletons; the top ten hold approximately 5.8%. Hyperthyroidism, newly diagnosed and lasting under 2 months, affected patients aged 18 to 65. PBMCs came from over 8.5 ml fresh peripheral blood. The sequence was collected from a woman in her late teens or twenties with Graves' hyperthyroidism. The sample taken for sequencing was blood.

CDR3 sequence: CASSLTEGMDGYTF. CDR3 coding DNA: TGTGCCAGCAGCCTGACCGAGGGAATGGATGGCTACACCTTC. J is TRBJ1-2 and V is TRBV2; D gene ambiguous. The CDR3 runs 14 residues. CDR1 is SNHLY and CDR2 is FYNNEI in the germline V gene. V was clipped by 6 bases and J by 6 bases, with 17 bases between them.